The entry below describes one TCR beta chain. The antigen remains undetermined. Trimming removed 4 bases from V and 5 bases from J, with 14 bases in between. The germline V gene encodes CDR1 GTSNPN and CDR2 SVGIG (reference sequence). This CDR3 region has 13 residues. This entry belongs to a study of PD-L1 blockade in urothelial cancer. Study-level background: When patients started atezolizumab in about 2014, it was given at 1,200 mg intravenously every 3 weeks. Typically, measured as a median, blood samples had over 120,000 T cells. Study conclusions and caveats: Better survival was predicted by below-median pretreatment blood TCR clonality.

Only in-frame clones appear in the TCRdb table, and some are missing; sequencing was by immunoSEQ multiplex PCR. The sample lists about 52,000 clones, about 80% seen once, with more than 3.5% in the top ten. The sequence was obtained from a man between 65 and 80 years old with urothelial cancer. Sequences were derived from PBMCs, sampled around atezolizumab (anti-PD-L1) treatment. The chain has TRBV30 and TRBJ1-1; unclear D gene. The CDR3 region has the DNA TGTGCCTGGATTCGTACGGGGAGAACTGAAGCTTTCTTT. Encoded protein: CAWIRTGRTEAFF.